Included here is one T cell receptor beta chain sequence, with context. In the source study's methods: It was from reference gene primer amplification that nucleated cell counts were estimated. Profiling relied on immunoSEQ multiplex PCR, and the TCRdb table lists in-frame clones only, not all of them. The V and J calls and clone size come from that table; D and trimming were worked out from the DNA. The sample has 180,000 or so clones, 84% seen once. Germline loops: CDR1 SQVTM, CDR2 ANQGSEA. Trimming removed 4 bases at V and 0 bases at J, with 24 bases between. The CDR3 sequence is 18 residues long. This sample was included in a study of blood T cell repertoires in COVID-19.

This receptor was obtained from a man aged 45-65 years who had recovered from COVID-19. Sequenced material: PBMCs or T cells enriched from blood (not recorded which). The rearrangement joins TRBV29-1 to TRBJ1-1; TRBD1 might be the D (6 bases). Written as DNA, the CDR3 is TGCAGCGTTGCAGGGGCGCGGAGGTTGGGAACGATGAACACTGAAGCTTTCTTT. Amino acid sequence: CSVAGARRLGTMNTEAFF.